These T cell receptor beta chains were read from a single sample in a study of shared clonotypes between healthy human individuals. The repertoire was sequenced with immunoSEQ multiplex PCR; TCRdb's copy has only in-frame clones and lacks some. In the table there are more than 550,000 clones, roughly 87% of which are singletons. The sample comprised memory CD8+ T cells from PBMCs. The receptors come from a man younger than 30 in good health. Some clones in this sample may be carry-over from other donors' samples. CDR3s include the opening cysteine and the closing phenylalanine or tryptophan. The order of the fields is CDR3 length, D gene, clone size, V gene, J gene, CDR3 DNA, CDR3 protein. D genes are given only for firm matches. Expanded clones get a size class; other rows say once, few or many, or leave the size out.

14	-	-	TRBV6-5	TRBJ1-4	TGTGCCAGCACCCTAGACGGATTTGTAGAAAAACTGTTTTTT	CASTLDGFVEKLFF
22	TRBD2	-	TRBV15	TRBJ2-1	TGTGCCACCAGCAGAGATAGGGGGCCGGGACTAGCGGGAGGTAGCCCCTACAATGAGCAGTTCTTC	CATSRDRGPGLAGGSPYNEQFF
16	TRBD1	few	TRBV11-3	TRBJ1-1	TGTGCCAGCAGCAGCCGGGACAGGGGGGTGAACACTGAAGCTTTCTTT	CASSSRDRGVNTEAFF
15	-	-	TRBV6-5	TRBJ1-2	TGTGCCAGCAGTTACTCGCCATCGAGTAACTATGGCTACACCTTC	CASSYSPSSNYGYTF
13	-	-	TRBV4-1	TRBJ1-2	TGCGCCAGCAGCCAAGTATTGGAAGGTCCTTACACCTTC	CASSQVLEGPYTF
21	TRBD2	-	TRBV9	TRBJ2-1	TGTGCCAGCAGCGTAGAGGGAAGGACTAGCGGAACCTATAGCTCCTACAATGAGCAGTTCTTC	CASSVEGRTSGTYSSYNEQFF
13	-	-	TRBV5-5	TRBJ2-7	TGTGCCAGCAGCCCGCCGATGATCTACGAGCAGTACTTC	CASSPPMIYEQYF
14	-	-	TRBV5-6	TRBJ2-7	TGTGCCAGCAGCTTGCGCGGGGTTGCCTACGAGCAGTACTTC	CASSLRGVAYEQYF
18	-	-	TRBV14	TRBJ2-2	TGTGCCAGCAGCCAAGTAAGTGGAAGGGAGGTAGAACACCGGGGAGCTGTTTTT	CASSQVSGREVEHRGAVF
13	-	-	TRBV6-5	TRBJ2-1	TGTGCCAGCAGTTACTCTCGGCGGGATGAGCAGTTCTTC	CASSYSRRDEQFF
13	-	-	TRBV29-1	TRBJ2-1	TGCAGCGTGCAGGGGGGGATCTACAATGAGCAGTTCTTC	CSVQGGIYNEQFF
15	TRBD2	-	TRBV27	TRBJ2-1	TGTGCCAGCAGTCTAACTAGCGGGACCTACAATGAGCAGTTCTTC	CASSLTSGTYNEQFF
14	-	-	TRBV14	TRBJ2-7	TGTGCCAGCAGCCAAGGTCGTGGATTCTACGAGCAGTACTTC	CASSQGRGFYEQYF
15	TRBD1	-	TRBV7-9	TRBJ2-7	TGTGCCAGCAGCCCCAGGACAGGCTCAACCTACGAGCAGTACTTC	CASSPRTGSTYEQYF
13	-	-	TRBV5-6	TRBJ2-7	TGTGCCAGCAGCCTGGCAGGGCTACACGAGCAGTACTTC	CASSLAGLHEQYF
15	-	once	TRBV15	TRBJ2-1	TGTGCCACCAGCAGACTACCACTTCAAGGCAATGAGCAGTTCTTC	CATSRLPLQGNEQFF
15	-	-	TRBV7-9	TRBJ2-7	TGTGCCAGCAGCTCCCGTTCAGGGGACCCCTACGAGCAGTACTTC	CASSSRSGDPYEQYF
15	TRBD1	-	TRBV27	TRBJ1-2	TGTGCCAGCACCCTCTCCCCCCGGGACAGTAATGGCTACACCTTC	CASTLSPRDSNGYTF
12	-	-	TRBV10-3	TRBJ1-3	TGTGCCATCAGTGACGGAGGAAACACCATATATTTT	CAISDGGNTIYF
13	-	-	TRBV5-8	TRBJ1-1	TGTGCCAGCAGCTTGGGGGAGAACACTGAAGCTTTCTTT	CASSLGENTEAFF
14	-	-	TRBV6-1	TRBJ2-2	TGTGCCAGCAGACTTGGGACCAGTACCGGGGAGCTGTTTTTT	CASRLGTSTGELFF
14	-	once	TRBV29-1	TRBJ2-1	TGCAGCGGTAAGGGGGTGTCTTTCTACAATGAGCAGTTCTTC	CSGKGVSFYNEQFF
16	-	-	TRBV19	TRBJ1-1	TGTGCCAGTAGTCTTGGTGGTGAGGGGGTGAACACTGAAGCTTTCTTT	CASSLGGEGVNTEAFF
15	-	once	TRBV5-6	TRBJ1-6	TGTGCCAGCAGCTTGGTAGGGGTAATCAATTCACCCCTCCACTTT	CASSLVGVINSPLHF
14	-	once	TRBV27	TRBJ2-7	TGTGCCAGCAGCAGCCGGGACATCTACGGCGAGCAGTACTTC	CASSSRDIYGEQYF
19	TRBD1	-	TRBV4-1	TRBJ2-6	TGCGCCAGCAGCCAATCACCGAGGACAGGGGTTGCTGGGGCCAACGTCCTGACTTTC	CASSQSPRTGVAGANVLTF
14	-	-	TRBV18	TRBJ2-7	TGTGCCAGCTCACCACGACAGGAGTCCTACGAGCAGTACTTC	CASSPRQESYEQYF
14	-	few	TRBV4-1	TRBJ1-5	TGCGCCAGCAGCCAAGGTGCAGGGGATCAGCCCCAGCATTTT	CASSQGAGDQPQHF
13	TRBD1	-	TRBV19	TRBJ1-1	TGTGCCAGCCACCCGGACAGGGACACTGAAGCTTTCTTT	CASHPDRDTEAFF
18	-	once	TRBV29-1	TRBJ2-1	TGCAGCGTTGAATTGGGACTTTTGGGGGGGCGTCCCTACAATGAGCAGTTCTTC	CSVELGLLGGRPYNEQFF
15	-	-	TRBV4-3	TRBJ1-2	TGCGCCAGCAGCCAAGTTCCCGGGACTGCTTATGGCTACACCTTC	CASSQVPGTAYGYTF
14	-	-	TRBV5-6	TRBJ2-1	TGTGCCAGCAGCTCAACAGGGTTAAGGAATGAGCAGTTCTTC	CASSSTGLRNEQFF
16	-	once	TRBV6-6	TRBJ2-5	TGTGCCAGCACCTCCTCCGTACTGAGCTCACAAGAGACCCAGTACTTC	CASTSSVLSSQETQYF